A selection of T cell receptor beta chains follows, all from one sample in a study of OX40 agonist ivuxolimab in advanced cancers. Only in-frame clones appear in the TCRdb table, and some are missing; sequencing was by immunoSEQ multiplex PCR. Among approximately 99,000 clones, less than 90% were seen once, and the ten largest hold 5.5%. The source material was CD4+ or CD8+ T cells sorted from blood, sampled in a trial of the OX40 agonist ivuxolimab. These TCRs come from an adult with an advanced solid tumor such as melanoma, head and neck, liver or kidney cancer. Both conserved end residues are part of each CDR3. The D gene is left open where the match is weak. Expanded clones are given a class, and other clones once, few, many or no size at all.

.	TRBV6-6	TRBJ1-1	.	TGTGCCAGCAGTTACTACGGGGGGCAGAACACTGAAGCTTTCTTT	CASSYYGGQNTEAFF
.	TRBV6-5	TRBJ2-3	TRBD1	TGTGCCAGCAAGAGGGACAGGGGAGAGGTGGATACGCAGTATTTT	CASKRDRGEVDTQYF
.	TRBV11-1	TRBJ2-7	TRBD1	TGTGCCAGCAGCTTAGGGGGGACAGTCTACGAGCAGTACTTC	CASSLGGTVYEQYF
.	TRBV5-1	TRBJ2-7	.	TGCGCCAGCAGCTTGCAGGGCCCCTCCTACGAGCAGTACTTC	CASSLQGPSYEQYF
.	TRBV5-1	TRBJ1-4	.	TGCGCCAGCAGCTTGGTAGGGCAGGTTAATGAAAAACTGTTTTTT	CASSLVGQVNEKLFF
.	TRBV9	TRBJ2-7	.	TGTGCCAGCAGCCTTGGACAGCGCTACGAGCAGTACTTC	CASSLGQRYEQYF
.	TRBV19	TRBJ1-2	.	TGTGCCAGTAGTTGGGACGGAAACTATGGCTACACCTTC	CASSWDGNYGYTF
once	TRBV19	TRBJ1-4	.	TGTGCCAGTAGTGTCGGACAGACAACTAATGAAAAACTGTTTTTT	CASSVGQTTNEKLFF
.	TRBV29-1	TRBJ2-7	.	TGCAGCGTTGGGGTGACAGCTAGCTACGAGCAGTACTTC	CSVGVTASYEQYF
.	TRBV6-1	TRBJ1-6	.	TGTGCCAGCAGTGCGGACCCAGGGAATTCACCCCTCCACTTT	CASSADPGNSPLHF
.	TRBV27	TRBJ1-6	.	TGTGCCAGCAGTTTATCGCGGAGGTTAGGACCGATCGTTTATAATTCACCCCTCCACTTT	CASSLSRRLGPIVYNSPLHF
once	TRBV11-2	TRBJ2-4	.	TGTGCCAGCAGCTTAGTACCCCCGGGTATCAAAAACATTCAGTACTTC	CASSLVPPGIKNIQYF
.	TRBV11-2	TRBJ2-1	TRBD2	TGTGCCAGCCGCCCCGGGGGGGGGCTAATGAATGAGCAGTTCTTC	CASRPGGGLMNEQFF
.	TRBV9	TRBJ2-3	.	TGTGCCAGCAATCCCTCGGGGTCGGATACGCAGTATTTT	CASNPSGSDTQYF
.	TRBV5-4	TRBJ1-4	.	TGTGCCAGCAGCTTGCTGGGGTTTAATGAAAAACTGTTTTTT	CASSLLGFNEKLFF
.	TRBV5-5	TRBJ1-1	.	TGTGCCAGCAGCTTTCGAATGAACACTGAAGCTTTCTTT	CASSFRMNTEAFF
.	TRBV5-1	TRBJ2-3	TRBD1	TGCGCCAGCAGCTTGCAGGGACAGGGGAGGGCAGATACGCAGTATTTT	CASSLQGQGRADTQYF
.	TRBV6-5	TRBJ2-3	.	TGTGCCAGCGGGAAAGTCACAGATACGCAGTATTTT	CASGKVTDTQYF
.	TRBV12-5	TRBJ2-7	.	TGTGCTAGTGGTTTGGTCAACGAGCAGTACTTC	CASGLVNEQYF
.	TRBV18	TRBJ2-2	.	TGTGCCAGCTCACCACTATCCACCACCGGGGAGCTGTTTTTT	CASSPLSTTGELFF
.	TRBV18	TRBJ2-1	TRBD2	TGTGCCAGCTCACCACTGGAACGGGGGGGCGAGTTCTTC	CASSPLERGGEFF
.	TRBV6-5	TRBJ1-1	.	TGTGCCAGCAGTTACTCGAGGGGCGGGAGAAATACTGAAGCTTTCTTT	CASSYSRGGRNTEAFF
.	TRBV6-1	TRBJ1-5	.	TGTGCCAGCAGTGTGATAAGGTTAAGCAATCAGCCCCAGCATTTT	CASSVIRLSNQPQHF
few	TRBV7-3	TRBJ1-6	.	TGTGCCAGCAGCTCTTTGGACCAGGCACCCCTCCACTTT	CASSSLDQAPLHF
.	TRBV5-6	TRBJ1-3	.	TGTGCCAGCAGCTTAGGGTCTATGAGGAGCACCATATATTTT	CASSLGSMRSTIYF
.	TRBV27	TRBJ1-2	.	TGTGCCAGCAGTTTATATCCAGACTATGGCTACACCTTC	CASSLYPDYGYTF
.	TRBV7-8	TRBJ1-5	.	TGTGCCAGCAGATTAGGGGGGATCCACGATCCACATAGCAATCAGCCCCAGCATTTT	CASRLGGIHDPHSNQPQHF
.	TRBV4-2	TRBJ1-6	.	TGTGCCAGCAGCCAAGAAGTTAGGGCGGGTTCACCCCTCCACTTT	CASSQEVRAGSPLHF
.	TRBV10-3	TRBJ2-1	TRBD2	TGTGCCATTGGACTAGCGGGAGACAATGAGCAGTTCTTC	CAIGLAGDNEQFF
.	TRBV6-5	TRBJ2-7	TRBD2	TGTGCCAGCAAATCAATAGCGGGAGCATACGAGCAGTACTTC	CASKSIAGAYEQYF
.	TRBV7-2	TRBJ2-7	.	TGTGCCAGCAGCCCGCGGACTGGGACCTACGAGCAGTACTTC	CASSPRTGTYEQYF
.	TRBV6-6	TRBJ1-4	.	TGTGCCAGCAGTCAGACGGAAGCTGGTGAAAAACTGTTTTTT	CASSQTEAGEKLFF
.	TRBV6-6	TRBJ1-2	TRBD1	TGTGCCAGCGCCCGGGACAGGGGCGACTATGGCTACACCTTC	CASARDRGDYGYTF
.	TRBV7-9	TRBJ1-3	.	TGTGCCAGCAGCTTTGTCAGGGGCTCCTATTTCTCTGGAAACACCATATATTTT	CASSFVRGSYFSGNTIYF
.	TRBV6-6	TRBJ2-7	.	TGTGCCAGCAGTTACGACAGCGAGCAGTACTTC	CASSYDSEQYF
.	TRBV11-2	TRBJ2-4	.	TGTGCCAGCAGTCAGACCGGGACCAAAAACATTCAGTACTTC	CASSQTGTKNIQYF
.	TRBV28	TRBJ1-5	TRBD1	TGTGCCAGCAGTTTGGCCAGGGGGCCTGGTCAGCCCCAGCATTTT	CASSLARGPGQPQHF
.	TRBV6-1	TRBJ1-1	TRBD1	TGTGCCAGCAGTGTGGGACAGGCGCGGCGAGATGAAGCTTTCTTT	CASSVGQARRDEAFF
few	TRBV4-2	TRBJ1-2	.	TGTGCCAGCAGCCAAACGTATAAGCCGGGACTGTATGGCTACACCTTC	CASSQTYKPGLYGYTF
.	TRBV6-4	TRBJ1-1	TRBD1	TGTGCCAGCAGCCTAAGGGGTGGGACAGGAGGCACTGAAGCTTTCTTT	CASSLRGGTGGTEAFF
.	TRBV19	TRBJ2-1	TRBD2	TGTGCCAGTAGTACCCGGGCGGAGCCGGGACTAGCGGGAGGCCCCTACAATGAGCAGTTCTTC	CASSTRAEPGLAGGPYNEQFF
.	TRBV7-2	TRBJ1-1	.	TGTGCCAGCAGCCTGCGTCCCGGATCGAACACTGAAGCTTTCTTT	CASSLRPGSNTEAFF
.	TRBV27	TRBJ1-5	TRBD1	TGTGCCAGCAGTTTACGACAGGGGAGCAATCAGCCCCAGCATTTT	CASSLRQGSNQPQHF
few	TRBV4-2	TRBJ1-3	.	TGTGCCAGCAGTCCGTGGGTCTCTGGAAACACCATATATTTT	CASSPWVSGNTIYF
.	TRBV30	TRBJ1-6	.	TGTGCCTGGAGCTTAATCTCCTATAATTCACCCCTCCACTTT	CAWSLISYNSPLHF
.	TRBV7-2	TRBJ1-2	.	TGTGCCAGCAGCCCCCCAGGCGGGGCAAGGGGCTATGGCTACACCTTC	CASSPPGGARGYGYTF
.	TRBV5-1	TRBJ2-7	.	TGCGCCAGCAGCTTGGGAACGACAGGCCCCTACGAGCAGTACTTC	CASSLGTTGPYEQYF